The 2 T cell receptor beta chains below were found in one sample sequenced in a study of radiation and T cells in renal cell carcinoma. This table comes from immunoSEQ multiplex PCR, and its TCRdb copy is limited to in-frame clones, with some not included. The sample yields 160,000 or so clones, roughly 86% seen once. Time point specified: blood 2 weeks post-SBRT. The treatment is: 15 Gy SBRT to primary tumor, nephrectomy 4 weeks later. This specimen was blood, taken from a patient whose treatment included radiotherapy and nephrectomy. The receptors stem from a woman aged 50 to 65 with renal cell carcinoma.

The chain carries TRBV9 and TRBJ1-3; 7 nucleotides line up with TRBD1. Germline trimming cut 3 bases from V and 2 bases from J; bases unmatched to any gene: 2. Germline CDR1 is SGDLS and CDR2 is YYNGEE. There are 14 residues in the CDR3. CDR3 loop: CASSAGTAGNTIYF. The DNA for the CDR3 is TGTGCCAGCAGCGCCGGGACAGCTGGAAACACCATATATTTT.

The chain couples TRBV16 to TRBJ1-1; D ambiguous. V was trimmed by 1 base and J by 5 bases, leaving 11 bases between them. Germline V lookup: CDR1 KGHSY, CDR2 FQNENV. This CDR3 has 14 residues. As DNA, the CDR3 is TGTGCCAGCAGCCAATGGTCTGAAGGAACTGAAGCTTTCTTT. Translating it yields CASSQWSEGTEAFF.